The next 12 T cell receptor beta chains were all read from a single sample in a study of blood T cell repertoires in COVID-19. The repertoire was sequenced with immunoSEQ multiplex PCR; TCRdb's copy has only in-frame clones and lacks some. The sample shows about 220,000 clones, around 87% of them seen only once. The sample consisted of peripheral blood. The receptors here all came from a woman in her thirties who had recovered from COVID-19.

This rearrangement joins TRBV11-2 to TRBJ2-1, with TRBD2 matching 8 bases. This CDR3 has 16 residues. Trimming took 0 bases from V and 4 from J; bases not matched to a gene: 5. Germline V lookup: CDR1 SGHAT, CDR2 FQNNGV. Here the CDR3 DNA reads TGTGCCAGCAGCTTAGATCTCGGGGGGGGATACAATGAGCAGTTCTTC. This sequence encodes CASSLDLGGGYNEQFF.

V and J are TRBV5-1 and TRBJ2-3, with D perhaps matching TRBD1 (6 bases). The CDR3 extends over 17 amino acids. Trimming stripped 4 bases from V and 0 bases from J, with 18 bases between. Germline CDR1 and CDR2: SGHRS and YFSETQ. CDR3 sequence (DNA): TGCGCCAGCAGCCCGGAAGACGGACAGTCTAGCACAGATACGCAGTATTTT. Protein product: CASSPEDGQSSTDTQYF.

The chain carries TRBV9 and TRBJ2-2; TRBD1 agrees at 8 bases. Germline values: CDR1 SGDLS, CDR2 YYNGEE. The V segment lost 3 bases and the J segment 7 bases; nucleotides outside the gene matches: 5. The CDR3 has 14 residues. Here the CDR3 reads CASSGQGAGGELFF. The CDR3 DNA is TGTGCCAGCAGCGGGCAGGGGGCTGGCGGGGAGCTGTTTTTT.

The rearrangement uses TRBV3-1 (or the pseudogene TRBV3-2) and TRBJ1-6; 7 bases match TRBD1. The germline V gene encodes CDR1 LGHDT and CDR2 YNNKEL (reference sequence). The CDR3 loop spans 14 amino acids. The J segment lost 7 bases and the V segment lost 2 bases, leaving 2 bases of the junction unmatched. The CDR3 reads CASSQWGQNSPLHF. Written as DNA, the CDR3 is TGTGCCAGCAGCCAATGGGGACAGAATTCACCCCTCCACTTT.

The chain combines TRBV7-9 with TRBJ2-5; 8 bases fit TRBD2. CDR3 length: 17 residues. V was clipped by 4 bases and J by 2 bases; unmatched bases: 12. Germline CDR1 is SEHNR and CDR2 is FQNEAQ (reference sequence). CDR3 DNA sequence: TGTGCCAGCAGCTCGGGCGTGGGACTAGTAGTTCAAGAGACCCAGTACTTC. Amino acids: CASSSGVGLVVQETQYF.

V gene TRBV12-3 or TRBV12-4 combines with J gene TRBJ1-5, with D unclear. V was cut by 2 bases and J by 2 bases, with 4 bases left in between. The CDR3 is made up of 13 amino acids. The CDR3 here is CASSLIGNQPQHF. DNA of the CDR3: TGTGCCAGCAGTTTAATCGGCAATCAGCCCCAGCATTTT.

The genes are TRBV7-9 and TRBJ2-2; 11 nucleotides agree with TRBD2. Germline V gene lookup returns CDR1 SEHNR and CDR2 FQNEAQ (reference sequence). The CDR3 has 17 amino acids. Trimming removed 6 bases from V and 5 bases from J; junction bases left unmatched: 11. The CDR3 here is CASSSFLAGGETGELFF. DNA for the CDR3: TGTGCCAGCAGTTCTTTTCTAGCGGGGGGCGAAACCGGGGAGCTGTTTTTT.

V usage is TRBV18 and J usage is TRBJ2-4; 9 nucleotides match TRBD1. V gave up 3 bases and J gave up 3 bases; unmatched junction bases: 3. This CDR3 region has 15 residues. Germline V gene sequence: CDR1 KGHSH, CDR2 LQKENI. This CDR3 is CASSPGQGYKNIQYF. The DNA of the CDR3 is TGTGCCAGCTCACCGGGACAGGGCTACAAAAACATTCAGTACTTC.

This chain uses TRBV2 with TRBJ2-7; 9 nucleotides agree with TRBD1. Losses at the gene ends were 8 bases for V and 2 bases for J; bases not matched to a gene: 7. Germline V gene data show CDR1 as SNHLY and CDR2 as FYNNEI. CDR3 length: 14 residues. The CDR3 DNA follows: TGTGCCAGCTTAGGGACAGGGACCACCTACGAGCAGTACTTC. This gives the protein CASLGTGTTYEQYF.

This sequence joins TRBV3-1 (or the pseudogene TRBV3-2) and TRBJ1-1; no clear D. From germline, CDR1 is LGHDT and CDR2 YNNKEL (reference sequence). CDR3 size: 14 residues. V lost 4 bases and J 0 bases, leaving 9 bases between the germline ends. This CDR3 is CASSPLSMNTEAFF. The CDR3 nucleotides read TGTGCCAGCAGCCCCCTATCGATGAACACTGAAGCTTTCTTT.

The chain links TRBV5-6 to TRBJ2-7, with a tentative D call TRBD2 (5 bases). The V and J ends lost 1 base and 6 bases respectively, with 8 bases between them. In germline, CDR1 is SGHDT, CDR2 YYEEEE. The CDR3 consists of 12 residues. CDR3 sequence: CASSLPGFEQYF. CDR3 sequence (DNA): TGTGCCAGCAGCTTGCCGGGATTCGAGCAGTACTTC.

This chain uses TRBV5-5 with TRBJ2-3; unclear D gene. Germline V gene data show CDR1 as SGHKS and CDR2 as YYEKEE (reference sequence). The length of the CDR3 is 13 residues. Deletions cut 4 bases from V and 2 bases from J, with 8 bases between. In DNA form, the CDR3 reads TGTGCCAGCAGCCGGGTGTTCACAGATACGCAGTATTTT. Its protein product is CASSRVFTDTQYF.